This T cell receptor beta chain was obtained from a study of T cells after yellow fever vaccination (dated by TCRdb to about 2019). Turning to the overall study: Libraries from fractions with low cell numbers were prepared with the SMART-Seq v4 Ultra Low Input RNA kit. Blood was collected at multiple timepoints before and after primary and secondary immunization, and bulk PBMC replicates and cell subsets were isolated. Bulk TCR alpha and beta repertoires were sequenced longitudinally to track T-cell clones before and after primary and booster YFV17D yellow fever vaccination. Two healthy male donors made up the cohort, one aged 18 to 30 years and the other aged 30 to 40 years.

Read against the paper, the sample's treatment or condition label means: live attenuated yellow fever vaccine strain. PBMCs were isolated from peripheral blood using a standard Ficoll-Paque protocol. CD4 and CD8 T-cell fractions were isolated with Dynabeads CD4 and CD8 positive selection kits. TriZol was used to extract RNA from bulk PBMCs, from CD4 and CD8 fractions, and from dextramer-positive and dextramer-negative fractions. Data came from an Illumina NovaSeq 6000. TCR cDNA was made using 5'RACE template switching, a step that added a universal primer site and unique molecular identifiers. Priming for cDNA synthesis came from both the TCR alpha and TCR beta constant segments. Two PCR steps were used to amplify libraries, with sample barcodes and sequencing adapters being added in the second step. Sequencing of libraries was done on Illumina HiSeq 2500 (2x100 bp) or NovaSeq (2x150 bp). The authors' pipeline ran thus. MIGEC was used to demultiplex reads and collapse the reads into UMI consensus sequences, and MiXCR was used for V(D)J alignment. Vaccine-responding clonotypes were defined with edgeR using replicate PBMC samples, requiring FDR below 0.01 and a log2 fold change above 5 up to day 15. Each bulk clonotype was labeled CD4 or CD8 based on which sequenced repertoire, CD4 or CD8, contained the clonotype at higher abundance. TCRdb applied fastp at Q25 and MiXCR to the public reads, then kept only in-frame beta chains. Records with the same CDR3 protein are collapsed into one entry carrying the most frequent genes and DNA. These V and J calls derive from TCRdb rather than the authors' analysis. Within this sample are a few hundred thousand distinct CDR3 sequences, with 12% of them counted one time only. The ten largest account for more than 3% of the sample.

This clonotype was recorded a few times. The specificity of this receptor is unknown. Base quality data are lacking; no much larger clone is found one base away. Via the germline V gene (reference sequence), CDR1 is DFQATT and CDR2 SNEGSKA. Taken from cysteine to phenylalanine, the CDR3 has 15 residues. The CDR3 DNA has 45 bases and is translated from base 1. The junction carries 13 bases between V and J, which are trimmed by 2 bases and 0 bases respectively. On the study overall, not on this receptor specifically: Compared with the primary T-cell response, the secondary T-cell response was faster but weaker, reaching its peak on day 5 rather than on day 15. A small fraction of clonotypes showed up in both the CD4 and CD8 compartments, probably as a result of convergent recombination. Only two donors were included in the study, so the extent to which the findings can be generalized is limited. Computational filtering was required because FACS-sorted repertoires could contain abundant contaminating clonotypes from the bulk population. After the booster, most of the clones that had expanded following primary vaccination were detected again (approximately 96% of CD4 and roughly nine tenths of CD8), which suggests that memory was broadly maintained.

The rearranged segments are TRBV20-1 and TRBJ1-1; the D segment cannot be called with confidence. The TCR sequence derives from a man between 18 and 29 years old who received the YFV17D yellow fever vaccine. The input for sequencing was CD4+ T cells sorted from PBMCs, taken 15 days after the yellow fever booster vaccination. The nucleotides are TGCAGTGCTAGACCCAATGGGCCCGTGAACACTGAAGCTTTCTTT. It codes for CSARPNGPVNTEAFF.